One sample yielded the 31 T cell receptor beta chains listed below, sequenced in a study of response to subunit inactivated influenza vaccine. Each CDR3 protein is one row after TCRdb ran MiXCR on the RT-PCR reads. This repertoire shows 450,000 to 600,000 distinct CDR3 sequences, roughly 7.6% found once; its top ten account for 10% to 15%. The sequencing here drew on PBMCs from blood, taken less than 30 months after vaccination. The receptors shown here come from a man aged 50 to 75 who received an inactivated influenza vaccine.

There are a few counts of this clonotype. The rearrangement joins TRBV7-8 to TRBJ1-1; D remains unclear. This CDR3 is built from 14 residues. V shed 4 bases and J shed 4 bases, with 13 bases lying between them. Germline CDR1 is SGHVS and CDR2 is FQNEAQ. CDR3 DNA: TGTGCCAGCAGCTCTGCCCAAGGAATCACTGAAGCTTTCTTT. This codes for CASSSAQGITEAFF.

This sequence joins TRBV6-2 or TRBV6-3 and TRBJ1-6; D gene ambiguous. CDR1 is MNHEY, CDR2 SVGEGT, per germline. This CDR3 contains 12 residues. V was pared by 6 bases and J by 10 bases, with 10 bases between. In DNA form, the CDR3 reads TGTGCCAGCAGCCTCGAAAAATCACCCCTCCACTTT. It yields the protein CASSLEKSPLHF.

The chain uses TRBV18 and TRBJ2-7; 11 bases align to TRBD1. In germline, CDR1 is KGHSH, CDR2 LQKENI. CDR3 length equals 14 residues. V lost 6 bases to trimming and J lost 5 bases; unmatched junction nucleotides: 6. For the CDR3, the DNA is TGTGCCAGCTCCCCTGGACAGGGGGCGAACGAGCAGTACTTC. Protein: CASSPGQGANEQYF.

This clonotype was observed many times. The chain has TRBV10-3 and TRBJ2-7; D might be TRBD1 (6 bases). From germline, CDR1 is ENHRY and CDR2 SYGVKD. The V gene lost 6 bases and the J gene lost 3 bases, with 12 bases spanning the gap. The CDR3 extends over 13 amino acids. The CDR3 protein is CAISGTNGYEQYF. CDR3 in DNA: TGTGCCATCAGCGGGACAAACGGCTACGAGCAGTACTTC.

This clonotype occurred many times. The rearrangement uses TRBV7-8 and TRBJ1-5; no clear D gene. CDR1 and CDR2 from the germline V gene are SGHVS and FQNEAQ. The V gene lost 7 bases and the J gene lost 4 bases, with 14 bases spanning the gap. The CDR3 is 14 amino acids. The CDR3 protein is CASIKSGRNQPQHF. DNA of the CDR3: TGTGCCAGCATAAAATCGGGCAGGAATCAGCCCCAGCATTTT.

This clonotype was seen many times. This sequence joins TRBV6-2 or TRBV6-3 and TRBJ2-4, with D maybe TRBD1 (5 bases). Germline values: CDR1 MNHEY, CDR2 SVGEGT. The CDR3 length is 11 residues. Trimming removed 0 bases at V and 11 bases at J, with 5 bases between. CDR3 region: CASSYSGVQYF. As DNA, the CDR3 is TGTGCCAGCAGTTACTCAGGGGTTCAGTACTTC.

This chain's CDR3 is CSASWQDDYEQYF. The CDR3 DNA follows: TGCAGTGCCAGCTGGCAGGATGATTACGAGCAGTACTTC. The rearrangement joins TRBV20-1 to TRBJ2-7; no reliable D call. The CDR3 is made up of 13 amino acids. V lost 6 bases to trimming and J lost 4 bases, with 16 bases between them. Germline V gives CDR1 DFQATT, CDR2 SNEGSKA (reference sequence).

This clonotype was detected only a few times. The chain joins TRBV4-1 to TRBJ2-2, with no clear D. The germline V and J ends were trimmed by 4 bases and 7 bases, with 13 bases remaining between them. This CDR3 is built from 14 residues. CDR1 MGHRA and CDR2 YSYEKL come from the germline V gene. The CDR3 region has the DNA TGCGCCAGCAGCCGCGAGAGAATAGGCGGGGAGCTGTTTTTT. Amino acid sequence: CASSRERIGGELFF.

CDR3 residues: CASSYWTGDPNYGYTF. The CDR3 DNA reads as TGTGCCAGCAGTTACTGGACAGGGGATCCCAACTATGGCTACACCTTC. The chain has TRBV12-3 or TRBV12-4 and TRBJ1-2, with 9 nucleotides matching TRBD1. The CDR3 extends over 16 amino acids. V lost 4 bases and J lost 2; bases outside the gene matches: 8.

Regarding this clonotype: A much bigger clone sits one base away, suggesting this may be a read error. V gene TRBV6-5 combines with J gene TRBJ2-3; D may be TRBD1 or TRBD2 (5 bases each). The CDR3 runs 14 residues. Germline V lookup: CDR1 MNHEY, CDR2 SVGAGI. DNA of the CDR3: TGTGCCAGCAGTTCCGGGACGATCACAGTTACGCAGTATTTT. This encodes CASSSGTITVTQYF.

CDR3 nucleotide sequence: TGTGCCACCAGTGATTCGGGGAACATTCAGTACTTC. Residues: CATSDSGNIQYF. The chain combines TRBV24-1 with TRBJ2-4; TRBD2 might be the D (5 bases). The germline CDR1 and CDR2 sequences are KGHDR and SFDVKD. This CDR3 contains 12 residues. The V gene lost 2 bases and the J gene lost 7 bases, with 5 bases spanning the gap.

At least ten counts were recorded for this clonotype. V and J are TRBV28 and TRBJ2-5; perhaps TRBD1 as D (6 bases). Trimming took off 6 bases at V and 4 bases at J, with 18 bases between the two ends. CDR1 and CDR2 (germline): MDHEN, SYDVKM. This CDR3 is 15 amino acids long. The CDR3 sequence is CASRKGWGQSETQYF. The CDR3 DNA reads TGTGCCAGCAGGAAGGGGTGGGGGCAATCAGAGACCCAGTACTTC.

This chain connects TRBV5-6 to TRBJ2-7, with a possible D match to TRBD2 (5 bases). Germline CDR1 reads SGHDT; CDR2 reads YYEEEE. The CDR3 spans 15 residues. Trimming removed 3 bases at V and 6 bases at J, with 19 bases between. The CDR3 DNA is TGTGCCAGCAGCTCTGGTGTCGGGGTTCTCGTCGAGCAGTACTTC. It specifies CASSSGVGVLVEQYF.

This clonotype has a count of ten or more. The chain couples TRBV19 to TRBJ2-1; possibly TRBD2 for D (6 bases). CDR1 is LNHDA and CDR2 is SQIVND in the germline V gene (reference sequence). CDR3 length: 13 residues. Trimming stripped 6 bases from V and 7 bases from J, with 13 bases between. The CDR3 coding sequence is TGTGCCAGTAGCGGGAGCGCGAGGAATGAGCAGTTCTTC. It translates to CASSGSARNEQFF.

The V call is TRBV7-9, the J call TRBJ2-5; TRBD2 matches 7 bases. The CDR3 is 16 residues long. From germline, CDR1 is SEHNR and CDR2 FQNEAQ (reference sequence). The trim removed 5 bases at V and 3 bases at J, leaving 12 bases unmatched. In DNA, the CDR3 is TGTGCCAGCAGCCCCAGACGATTTGGGGGGGAAGAGACCCAGTACTTC. It codes for CASSPRRFGGEETQYF. Combining the CDR3 with reference TRBV7-9 and TRBJ2-5 gives the whole variable domain DTGVSQNPRHKITKRGQNVTFRCDPISEHNRLYWYRQTLGQGPEFLTYFQNEAQLEKSRLLSDRFSAERPKGSFSTLEIQRTEQGDSAMYLCASSPRRFGGEETQYFGPGTRLLVL.

This clonotype was seen more than once but under ten times. V usage is TRBV6-1 and J usage is TRBJ2-7; D is perhaps TRBD2 (7 bases). Between the trimmed V and J ends, which lost 6 bases and 1 base, there was a span of 16 bases. The CDR3 is 15 amino acids. The V gene's germline CDR1 is MNHNS and CDR2 SASEGT. The CDR3: CASSPFGGPSYEQYF. The CDR3 DNA follows: TGTGCCAGCAGCCCCTTCGGGGGGCCGTCCTACGAGCAGTACTTC.

The rearrangement joins TRBV6-1 to TRBJ2-1; weak D call: TRBD2 (5 bases). Trimming removed 5 bases from V and 6 bases from J, with 20 bases in between. CDR1 is MNHNS and CDR2 is SASEGT in the germline V gene. The CDR3 has 16 amino acids. As DNA, the CDR3 is TGTGCCAGCAGTCCTCACCGTGGGCTAGCTACCAATGAGCAGTTCTTC. This encodes CASSPHRGLATNEQFF.

J is TRBJ1-2 and V is TRBV5-5, with TRBD1 matching over 7 bases. The trim removed 4 bases at V and 3 bases at J, leaving 9 bases unmatched. The CDR3 spans 15 residues. The germline V gene encodes CDR1 SGHKS and CDR2 YYEKEE (reference sequence). CDR3: CASSTTPGTDYGYTF. The CDR3 DNA reads as TGTGCCAGCAGCACAACTCCCGGGACAGACTATGGCTACACCTTC.

This clonotype was counted a few times. The J gene is TRBJ2-3, the V gene TRBV24-1; no clear D gene. Per the germline V gene, CDR1 is KGHDR and CDR2 is SFDVKD. Between the trimmed V and J ends, which lost 4 bases and 3 bases, there was a span of 10 bases. This CDR3 is 14 amino acids long. The CDR3 DNA reads TGTGCCACCAGTGAGACGGGCCCTACAGATACGCAGTATTTT. Encoded protein: CATSETGPTDTQYF.

This clonotype has a handful of counts. This chain uses TRBV19 with TRBJ2-3, with 12 bases aligning to TRBD1. This CDR3 spans 14 amino acids. V trimming: 8 bases; J trimming: 5 bases; junction bases outside the gene matches: 5. CDR1 LNHDA and CDR2 SQIVND come from the germline V gene (reference sequence). CDR3 DNA sequence: TGTGCCAGTGCCGGGACAGGGGGCAGAGATACGCAGTATTTT. This codes for CASAGTGGRDTQYF.

The V call is TRBV5-5, the J call TRBJ2-3; the match to TRBD1 covers 8 bases. V shed 3 bases, J shed 2 bases, and the junction held 2 bases outside the gene matches. This CDR3 spans 14 amino acids. Germline lookup yields CDR1 SGHKS and CDR2 YYEKEE (reference sequence). As DNA, the CDR3 is TGTGCCAGCAGCTGGACAGGGAACACAGATACGCAGTATTTT. Translation: CASSWTGNTDTQYF. Full variable domain (missing parts from reference TRBV5-5 and TRBJ2-3): DAGVTQSPTHLIKTRGQQVTLRCSPISGHKSVSWYQQVLGQGPQFIFQYYEKEERGRGNFPDRFSARQFPNYSSELNVNALLLGDSALYLCASSWTGNTDTQYFGPGTRLTVL.

Comments on this clonotype: No conserved phenylalanine or tryptophan is present at the end of the CDR3, so a read error is the likely explanation. V gene TRBV28 combines with J gene TRBJ2-2, with D tentatively TRBD1 or TRBD2 (5 bases each). Germline V CDR1 and CDR2: MDHEN, SYDVKM. The ends were cut back, 8 bases at V and 2 bases at J, with 9 bases in the middle. CDR3 size: 13 residues. CDR3 coding DNA: TGTGCCAGCTTGGGACCAAACACCGGGGAGCTGTTTTAT. Translated: CASLGPNTGELFY.

This clonotype came up many times. The chain has TRBV5-1 and TRBJ1-3; tentative D call: TRBD1 (6 bases). The CDR3 runs to 17 residues. CDR1 is SGHRS, CDR2 YFSETQ, per germline. Trimming stripped 0 bases from V and 8 bases from J, with 21 bases between. CDR3 region: CASSLDYRVGEVDTIYF. For the CDR3, the DNA is TGCGCCAGCAGCTTGGACTACAGGGTCGGAGAGGTGGACACCATATATTTT.

This clonotype appeared a few times. The rearrangement uses TRBV27 and TRBJ1-2, with a weak D call TRBD1 (5 bases). The CDR3 runs to 15 residues. V lost 5 bases and J 1 base, leaving 14 bases between the germline ends. Germline CDR1 and CDR2: MNHEY and SMNVEV (reference sequence). The CDR3 coding sequence is TGTGCCAGCAGTCTTAGGGACGGTATTAACTATGGCTACACCTTC. Encoded protein: CASSLRDGINYGYTF.

This clonotype was found a few times. V is TRBV20-1 and J is TRBJ1-5; maybe TRBD1 (6 bases). Germline values: CDR1 DFQATT, CDR2 SNEGSKA (reference sequence). The CDR3 length is 15 residues. The V end was cut by 0 bases, the J end by 10 bases, with 19 bases between. This CDR3 is CSARDSRGRGSPQHF. CDR3 sequence (DNA): TGCAGTGCTAGAGATAGTAGGGGCAGGGGTTCACCCCAGCATTTT.

This clonotype was observed many times. J is TRBJ1-4 and V is TRBV4-1, with TRBD1 matching over 7 bases. Germline CDR1 and CDR2: MGHRA and YSYEKL. The CDR3 sequence is 16 residues long. V trimming: 1 base; J trimming: 3 bases; junction bases outside the gene matches: 5. The CDR3 DNA reads as TGCGCCAGCAGCCAAGCTATCGGGACAGCTAATGAAAAACTGTTTTTT. Translated: CASSQAIGTANEKLFF.

This clonotype was detected many times. The CDR3, as DNA: TGTGCCAGCAGCCCGGACGGATCCGAGCAGTACTTC. Its protein is CASSPDGSEQYF. V usage is TRBV4-2 and J usage is TRBJ2-7; D gene unclear. The germline V gene has CDR1 LGHNA and CDR2 YNFKEQ. This CDR3 is built from 12 residues. Trimming left V 4 bases short and J 6 bases short, with 10 bases between.

Only a few counts were recorded for this clonotype. The V and J genes are TRBV20-1 and TRBJ1-2, with D perhaps matching TRBD1 (5 bases). Trimming took off 1 base at V and 7 bases at J, with 13 bases between the two ends. From germline, CDR1 is DFQATT and CDR2 SNEGSKA (reference sequence). The length of the CDR3 is 13 residues. This CDR3 reads CSARGQQGSGYTF. CDR3 in DNA: TGCAGTGCTAGAGGGCAGCAGGGTTCTGGCTACACCTTC.

This clonotype has just a few counts. The rearrangement joins TRBV5-1 to TRBJ2-5, with a tentative D call TRBD1 (5 bases). The CDR3 length is 13 residues. V lost 4 bases and J lost 5, with 12 bases in between. Germline V lookup: CDR1 SGHRS, CDR2 YFSETQ. The CDR3 spells CASSQGVTETQYF. CDR3 coding DNA: TGCGCCAGCAGCCAAGGGGTTACGGAGACCCAGTACTTC.

This clonotype was recorded a few times. The junction does not match germline at one end; this may be a read error. V usage is TRBV15 and J usage is TRBJ2-5; no clear D gene. Per germline, CDR1 LNHNV and CDR2 YYDKDF (reference sequence). The CDR3 is made up of 15 amino acids. The CDR3 DNA follows: TGTGGCACCAGCAGAGATAAGGGAATTCAGGAGACCCAGTACTTC. It encodes CGTSRDKGIQETQYF.

The J gene is TRBJ2-1, the V gene TRBV15; possibly TRBD2 for D (5 bases). Germline values: CDR1 LNHNV, CDR2 YYDKDF (reference sequence). V lost 3 bases to trimming and J lost 5 bases, with 8 bases between them. The CDR3 totals 13 residues. The CDR3 spells CATSSMRDNEQFF. The CDR3 region has the DNA TGTGCCACCAGCAGTATGCGGGACAATGAGCAGTTCTTC. The variable domain in full, with the rest retrieved from reference TRBV15 and TRBJ2-1, is DAMVIQNPRYQVTQFGKPVTLSCSQTLNHNVMYWYQQKSSQAPKLLFHYYDKDFNNEADTPDNFQSRRPNTSFCFLDIRSPGLGDTAMYLCATSSMRDNEQFFGPGTRLTVL.